Sequencing of this TCR beta chain was carried out in a study of OX40 agonist ivuxolimab in advanced cancers. The overall study: Enrollees could have had prior anti-PD-1, anti-PD-L1 or anti-CTLA-4 therapy, which over 35% had received.

General observations from the study: Among the least clonally expanded were partial responders at 0.1-3.0 mg/kg. Clonal expansion from baseline to week 6 occurred in both CD4+ and CD8+ T cells.

The study sampled blood at baseline, cycle 4 day 1, and cycle 7 day 1. V lost 4 bases and J lost 2; bases outside the gene matches: 6. The germline CDR1 and CDR2 sequences are SGHRS and YFSETQ. The CDR3 sequence is 16 residues long. Sequencing used immunoSEQ multiplex PCR; TCRdb keeps in-frame clones, though not all of them. Among some 77,000 clones, 85% to 95% were seen once, and the ten largest hold less than 0.35%. On this clone: The antigen remains undetermined.

Sequenced here: CD4+ or CD8+ T cells sorted from blood, sampled in a trial of the OX40 agonist ivuxolimab. The clonotype was recovered from an adult with an advanced solid tumor such as melanoma, head and neck, liver or kidney cancer. The V call is TRBV5-1, the J call TRBJ1-6, with TRBD1 matching over 7 bases. The CDR3 bases are TGCGCCAGCAGCGAAGAAGGGGGCCCCTATAATTCACCCCTCCACTTT. This codes for CASSEEGGPYNSPLHF.